The clone carrying this T cell receptor beta chain was found once. The V and J ends lost 0 bases and 7 bases respectively, with 16 bases between them. Germline CDR1 is LGHNT and CDR2 is FRNRAP. The CDR3 has 16 amino acids. 60 Vbeta and 13 Jbeta primers were used in PCR. Measured with immunoSEQ multiplex PCR; TCRdb has only the in-frame clones, and not every one. This table has nearly 70,000 clones, roughly 71% appearing once. The record originates from a study of cytomegalovirus exposure and HLA in healthy donors. J is TRBJ2-1 and V is TRBV12-5, with a tentative D call TRBD2 (6 bases). Material: PBMCs. The TCR sequence derives from a woman in her sixties in good health and CMV-seropositive. The CDR3 bases are TGTGCTAGTGGTTTGGTACTCGGCGGGGCGGGGAATGAGCAGTTCTTC. Residues: CASGLVLGGAGNEQFF.